The entry below describes one TCR beta chain. This specimen comes from a study of PD-1 blockade in classical Hodgkin lymphoma. Time point: cycle 4 day 1 (C4D1), after 5 to 7 weeks of nivolumab. Each patient experienced a relapse that followed autologous stem cell transplantation, and brentuximab vedotin exposure varied. CDR3 length equals 13 residues. The germline CDR1 and CDR2 sequences are SQVTM and ANQGSEA. The junction had 10 bases not matched to a gene; V was cut back by 7 bases and J by 5 bases. Some clones are missing from TCRdb's copy, which holds only in-frame ones; the method was immunoSEQ multiplex PCR. Of some 100,000 clones detected, 90% to 95% appear once; the ten largest clones hold roughly 2%.

The sample here was peripheral blood mononuclear cells (PBMCs), taken before the fourth cycle of nivolumab. The chain uses TRBV29-1 and TRBJ1-1; 7 bases line up with TRBD1. The sequence came from a human donor with classical Hodgkin lymphoma. In DNA, the CDR3 is TGCAGCGACAAGACAGGGTTGGGAACTGAAGCTTTCTTT. This translates into CSDKTGLGTEAFF.